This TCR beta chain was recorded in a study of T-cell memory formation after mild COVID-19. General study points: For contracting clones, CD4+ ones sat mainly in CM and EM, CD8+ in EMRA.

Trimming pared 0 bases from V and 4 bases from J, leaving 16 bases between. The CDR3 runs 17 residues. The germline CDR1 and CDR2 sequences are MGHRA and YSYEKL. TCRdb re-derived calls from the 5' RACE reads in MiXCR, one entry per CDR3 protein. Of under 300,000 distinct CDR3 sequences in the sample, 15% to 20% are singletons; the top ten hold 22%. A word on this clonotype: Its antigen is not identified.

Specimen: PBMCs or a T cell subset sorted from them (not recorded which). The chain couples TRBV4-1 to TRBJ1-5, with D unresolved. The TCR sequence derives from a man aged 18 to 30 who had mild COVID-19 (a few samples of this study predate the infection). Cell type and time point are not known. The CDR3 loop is CASSQEFQARANQPQHF. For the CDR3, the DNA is TGCGCCAGCAGCCAAGAATTCCAAGCACGGGCTAATCAGCCCCAGCATTTT.